The present entry profiles one TCR beta chain with its context. The sample is drawn from a study of T-cell reconstitution after alpha-beta-depleted transplantation in children. During its preparation, the TCRbeta library received unique molecular identifiers. TCRdb called the PCR reads again in MiXCR, with one record for every CDR3 protein. The sample records about 500,000 distinct CDR3 sequences, approximately 32% being singletons. Material: PBMCs from the stem cell graft donor, obtained from the stem cell graft. The sequence was obtained from a human donor who donated a stem cell graft to a child with aplastic anemia.

For the CDR3, the DNA is TGTGCCAGCAGCCCCCCCCAGACAGTGAACACTGAAGCTTTCTTT. The encoded protein is CASSPPQTVNTEAFF. This chain links TRBV7-9 with TRBJ1-1; maybe TRBD1 (5 bases). CDR3 size: 15 residues. Germline values: CDR1 SEHNR, CDR2 FQNEAQ (reference sequence). Trimming took 5 bases from V and 0 from J, leaving 13 bases between them.